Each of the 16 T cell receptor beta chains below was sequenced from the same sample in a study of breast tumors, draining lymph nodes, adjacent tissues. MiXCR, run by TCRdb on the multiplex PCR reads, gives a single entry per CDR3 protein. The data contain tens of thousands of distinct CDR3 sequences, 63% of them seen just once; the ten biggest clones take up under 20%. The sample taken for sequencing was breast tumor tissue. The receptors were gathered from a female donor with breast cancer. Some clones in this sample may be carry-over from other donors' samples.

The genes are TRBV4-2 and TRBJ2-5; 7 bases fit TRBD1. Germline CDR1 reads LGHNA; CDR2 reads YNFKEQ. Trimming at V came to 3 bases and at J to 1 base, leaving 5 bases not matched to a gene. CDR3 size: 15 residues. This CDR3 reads CASSQGQTTQETQYF. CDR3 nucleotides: TGTGCCAGCAGCCAGGGACAGACTACCCAAGAGACCCAGTACTTC.

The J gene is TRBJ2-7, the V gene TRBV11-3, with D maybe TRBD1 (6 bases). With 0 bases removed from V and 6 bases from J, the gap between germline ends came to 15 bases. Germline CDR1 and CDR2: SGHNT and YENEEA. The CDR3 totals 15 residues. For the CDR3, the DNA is TGTGCCAGCAGCTTAGATAACAGGGAGAGGCCCGAGCAGTACTTC. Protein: CASSLDNRERPEQYF.

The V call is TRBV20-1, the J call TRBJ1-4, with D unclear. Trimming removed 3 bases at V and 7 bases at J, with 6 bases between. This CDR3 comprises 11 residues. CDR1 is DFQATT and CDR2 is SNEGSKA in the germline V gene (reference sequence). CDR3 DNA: TGCAGTGCTAGTTTCGGTGAAAAACTGTTTTTT. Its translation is CSASFGEKLFF.

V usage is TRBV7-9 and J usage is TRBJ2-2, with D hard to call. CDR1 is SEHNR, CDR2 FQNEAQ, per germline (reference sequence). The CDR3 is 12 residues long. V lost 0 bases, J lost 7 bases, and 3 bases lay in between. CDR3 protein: CASSLASGELFF. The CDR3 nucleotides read TGTGCCAGCAGCTTAGCTAGCGGGGAGCTGTTTTTT.

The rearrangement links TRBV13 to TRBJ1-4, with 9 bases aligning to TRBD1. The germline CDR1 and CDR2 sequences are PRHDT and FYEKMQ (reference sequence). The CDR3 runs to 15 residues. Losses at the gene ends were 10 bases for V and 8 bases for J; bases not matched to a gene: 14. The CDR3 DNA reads TGTGCCACCAGTGATAACAGGGGGCCTCACGAAAAACTGTTTTTT. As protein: CATSDNRGPHEKLFF. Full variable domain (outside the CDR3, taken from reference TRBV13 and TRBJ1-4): AAGVIQSPRHLIKEKRETATLKCYPIPRHDTVYWYQQGPGQDPQFLISFYEKMQSDKGSIPDRFSAQQFSDYHSELNMSSLELGDSALYFCATSDNRGPHEKLFFGSGTQLSVL.

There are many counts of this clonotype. As DNA, the CDR3 is TGTGCCAGCAGTCAAATACACCCCGGGGGAAATGAGCAGTTCTTC. Amino acids: CASSQIHPGGNEQFF. The chain links TRBV6-1 to TRBJ2-1, with D maybe TRBD2 (6 bases). This CDR3 region has 15 residues. The germline V gene has CDR1 MNHNS and CDR2 SASEGT. Trimming took off 5 bases at V and 7 bases at J, with 18 bases between the two ends.

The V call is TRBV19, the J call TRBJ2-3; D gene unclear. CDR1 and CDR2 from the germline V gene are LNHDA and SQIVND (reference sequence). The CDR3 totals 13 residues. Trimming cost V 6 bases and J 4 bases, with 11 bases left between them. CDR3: CASSGSVADTQYF. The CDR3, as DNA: TGTGCCAGTAGCGGATCCGTGGCAGATACGCAGTATTTT.

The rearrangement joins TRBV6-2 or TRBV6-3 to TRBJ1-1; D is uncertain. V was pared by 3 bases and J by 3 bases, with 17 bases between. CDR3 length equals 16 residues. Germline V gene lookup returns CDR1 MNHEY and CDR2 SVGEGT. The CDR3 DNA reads TGTGCCAGCAGTTATCGTATGGACCCAAGGGACACTGAAGCTTTCTTT. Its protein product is CASSYRMDPRDTEAFF.

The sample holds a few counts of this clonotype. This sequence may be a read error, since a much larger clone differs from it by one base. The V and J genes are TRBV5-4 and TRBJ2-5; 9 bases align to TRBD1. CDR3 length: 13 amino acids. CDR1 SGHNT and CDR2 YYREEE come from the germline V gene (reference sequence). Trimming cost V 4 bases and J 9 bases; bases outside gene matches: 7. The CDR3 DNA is TGTGCCAGCAGCAACAGGGGGCCGGAGGCCCAGTACTTC. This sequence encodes CASSNRGPEAQYF.

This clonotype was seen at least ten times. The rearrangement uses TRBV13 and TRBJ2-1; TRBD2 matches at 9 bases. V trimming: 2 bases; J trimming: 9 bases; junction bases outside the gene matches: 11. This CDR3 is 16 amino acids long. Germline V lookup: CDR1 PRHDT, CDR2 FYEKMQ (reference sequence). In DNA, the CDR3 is TGTGCCAGCAGCTTACTTGGCGGGGGGGCGGGCGGTGAGCAGTTCTTC. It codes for CASSLLGGGAGGEQFF. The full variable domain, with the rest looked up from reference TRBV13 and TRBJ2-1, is AAGVIQSPRHLIKEKRETATLKCYPIPRHDTVYWYQQGPGQDPQFLISFYEKMQSDKGSIPDRFSAQQFSDYHSELNMSSLELGDSALYFCASSLLGGGAGGEQFFGPGTRLTVL.

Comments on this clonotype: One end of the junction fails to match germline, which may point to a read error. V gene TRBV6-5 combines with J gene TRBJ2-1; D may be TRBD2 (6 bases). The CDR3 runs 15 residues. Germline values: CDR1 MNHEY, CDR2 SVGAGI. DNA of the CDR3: TGTGCCAGCAGTCACTCGAGAGGGTCTAGCGATGAGCAGTTCTTC. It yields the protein CASSHSRGSSDEQFF.

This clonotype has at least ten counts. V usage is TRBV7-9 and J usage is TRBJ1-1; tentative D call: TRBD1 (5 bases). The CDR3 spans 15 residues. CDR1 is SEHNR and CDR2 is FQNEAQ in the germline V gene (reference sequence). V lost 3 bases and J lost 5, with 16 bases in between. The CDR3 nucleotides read TGTGCCAGCAGCTTGGGGTCAGGGTCGAGGACTGAAGCTTTCTTT. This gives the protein CASSLGSGSRTEAFF.

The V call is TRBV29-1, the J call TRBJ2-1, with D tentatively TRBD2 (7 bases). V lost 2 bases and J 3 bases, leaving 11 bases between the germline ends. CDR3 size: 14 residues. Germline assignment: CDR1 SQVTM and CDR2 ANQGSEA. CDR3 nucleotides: TGCAGCGTTGAACGCGGGGGCCTCTACAATGAGCAGTTCTTC. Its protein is CSVERGGLYNEQFF.

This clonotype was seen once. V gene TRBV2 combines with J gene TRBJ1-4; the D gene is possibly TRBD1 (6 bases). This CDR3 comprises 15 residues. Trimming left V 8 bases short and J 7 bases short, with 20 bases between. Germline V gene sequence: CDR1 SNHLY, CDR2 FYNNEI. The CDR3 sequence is CASVKWTDRSEKLFF. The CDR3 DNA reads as TGTGCCAGCGTAAAGTGGACGGACAGAAGTGAAAAACTGTTTTTT.

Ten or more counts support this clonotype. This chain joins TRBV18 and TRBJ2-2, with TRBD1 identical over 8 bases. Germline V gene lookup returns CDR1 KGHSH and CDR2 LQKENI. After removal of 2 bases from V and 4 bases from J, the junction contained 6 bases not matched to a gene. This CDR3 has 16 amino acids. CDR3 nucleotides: TGTGCCAGCTCACCATTGGCAGGGGGCTTCACCGGGGAGCTGTTTTTT. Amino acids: CASSPLAGGFTGELFF.

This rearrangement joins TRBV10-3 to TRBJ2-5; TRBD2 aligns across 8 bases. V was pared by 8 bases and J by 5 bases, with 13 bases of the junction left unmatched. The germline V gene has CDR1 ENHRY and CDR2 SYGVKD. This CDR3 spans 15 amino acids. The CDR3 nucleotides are TGTGCCATCGGTGGTCGGGGGGGCCGGGGGGAGACCCAGTACTTC. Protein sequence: CAIGGRGGRGETQYF.